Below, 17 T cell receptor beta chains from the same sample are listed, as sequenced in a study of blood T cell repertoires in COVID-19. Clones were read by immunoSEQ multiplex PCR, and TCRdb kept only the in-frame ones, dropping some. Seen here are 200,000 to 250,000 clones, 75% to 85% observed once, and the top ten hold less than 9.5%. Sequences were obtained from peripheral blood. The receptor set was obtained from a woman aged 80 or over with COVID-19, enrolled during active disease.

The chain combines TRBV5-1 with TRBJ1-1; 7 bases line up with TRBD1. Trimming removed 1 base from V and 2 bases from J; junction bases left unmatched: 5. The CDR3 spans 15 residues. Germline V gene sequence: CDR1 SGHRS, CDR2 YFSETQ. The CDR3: CASSLWAGGNTEAFF. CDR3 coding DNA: TGCGCCAGCAGCTTGTGGGCAGGGGGTAACACTGAAGCTTTCTTT.

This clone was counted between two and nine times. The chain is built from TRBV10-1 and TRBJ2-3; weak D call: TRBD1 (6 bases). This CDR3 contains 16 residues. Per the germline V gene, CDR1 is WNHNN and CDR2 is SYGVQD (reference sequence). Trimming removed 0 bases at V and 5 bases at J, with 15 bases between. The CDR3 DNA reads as TGCGCCAGCAGTGAGTCAACAGGGAGAACTCTAGATACGCAGTATTTT. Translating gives CASSESTGRTLDTQYF.

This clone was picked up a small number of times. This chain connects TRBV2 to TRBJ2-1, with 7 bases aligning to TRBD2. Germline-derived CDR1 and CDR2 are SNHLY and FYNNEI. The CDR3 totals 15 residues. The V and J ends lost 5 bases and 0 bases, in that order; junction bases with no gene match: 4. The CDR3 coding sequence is TGTGCCAGCAGTCCACTAGCGCTCTCCTACAATGAGCAGTTCTTC. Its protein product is CASSPLALSYNEQFF.

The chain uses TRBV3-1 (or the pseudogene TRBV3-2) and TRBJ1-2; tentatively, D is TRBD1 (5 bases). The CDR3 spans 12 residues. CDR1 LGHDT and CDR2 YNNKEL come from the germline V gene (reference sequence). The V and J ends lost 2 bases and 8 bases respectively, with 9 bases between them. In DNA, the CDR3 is TGTGCCAGCAGCCAATCCTCAGGGGGCTACACCTTC. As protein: CASSQSSGGYTF.

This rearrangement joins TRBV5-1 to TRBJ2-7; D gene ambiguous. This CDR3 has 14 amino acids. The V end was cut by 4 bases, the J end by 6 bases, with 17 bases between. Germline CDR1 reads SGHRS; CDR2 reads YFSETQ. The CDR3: CASSPTAGQGEQYF. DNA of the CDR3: TGCGCCAGCAGCCCGACGGCAGGTCAAGGCGAGCAGTACTTC. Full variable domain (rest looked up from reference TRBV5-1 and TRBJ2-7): KAGVTQTPRYLIKTRGQQVTLSCSPISGHRSVSWYQQTPGQGLQFLFEYFSETQRNKGNFPGRFSGRQFSNSRSEMNVSTLELGDSALYLCASSPTAGQGEQYFGPGTRLTVT.

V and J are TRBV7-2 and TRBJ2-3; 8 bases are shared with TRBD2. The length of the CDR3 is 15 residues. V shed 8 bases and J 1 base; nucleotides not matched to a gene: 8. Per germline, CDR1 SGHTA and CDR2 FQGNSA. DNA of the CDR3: TGTGCCAGCGCTCCCCAGCGGGGGCGCACAGATACGCAGTATTTT. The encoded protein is CASAPQRGRTDTQYF.

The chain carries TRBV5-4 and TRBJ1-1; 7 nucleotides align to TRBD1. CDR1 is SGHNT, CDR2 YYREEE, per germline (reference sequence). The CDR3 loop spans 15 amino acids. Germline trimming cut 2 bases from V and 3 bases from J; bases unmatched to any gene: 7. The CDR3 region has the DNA TGTGCCAGCAGCTTCCAAGGGGGCGCGGACACTGAAGCTTTCTTT. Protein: CASSFQGGADTEAFF.

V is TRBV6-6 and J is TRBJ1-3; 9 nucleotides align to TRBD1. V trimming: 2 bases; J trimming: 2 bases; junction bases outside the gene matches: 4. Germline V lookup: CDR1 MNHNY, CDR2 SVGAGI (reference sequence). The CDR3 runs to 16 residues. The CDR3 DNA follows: TGTGCCAGCAGTTACGGGGGACAGGGCACTGGAAACACCATATATTTT. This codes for CASSYGGQGTGNTIYF.

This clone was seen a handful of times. DNA for the CDR3: TGCAGCGTCCCGAACCCCGAGACTAATGAAAAACTGTTTTTT. It encodes CSVPNPETNEKLFF. V is TRBV29-1 and J is TRBJ1-4; D is ambiguous. Trimming removed 6 bases from V and 2 bases from J, with 13 bases in between. CDR1 and CDR2 (germline): SQVTM, ANQGSEA. This CDR3 has 14 residues.

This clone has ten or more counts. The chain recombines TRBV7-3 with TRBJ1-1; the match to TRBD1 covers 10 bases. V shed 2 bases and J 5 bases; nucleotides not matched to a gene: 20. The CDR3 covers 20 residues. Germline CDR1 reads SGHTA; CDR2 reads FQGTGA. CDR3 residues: CASSLESGTGDRGTRTEAFF. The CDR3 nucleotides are TGTGCCAGCAGCTTAGAGTCCGGGACAGGGGATCGGGGGACGAGGACTGAAGCTTTCTTT.

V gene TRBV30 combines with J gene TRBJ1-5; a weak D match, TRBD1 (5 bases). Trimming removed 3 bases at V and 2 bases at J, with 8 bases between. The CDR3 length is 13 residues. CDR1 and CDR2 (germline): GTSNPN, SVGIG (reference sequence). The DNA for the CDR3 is TGTGCCTGGAGGTCACAGGGCAATCAGCCCCAGCATTTT. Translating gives CAWRSQGNQPQHF.

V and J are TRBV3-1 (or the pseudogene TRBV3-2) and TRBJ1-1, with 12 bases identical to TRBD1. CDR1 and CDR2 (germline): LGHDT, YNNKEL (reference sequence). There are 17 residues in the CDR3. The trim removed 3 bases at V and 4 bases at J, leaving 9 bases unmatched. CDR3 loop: CASSQWDRGQVGTEAFF. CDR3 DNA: TGTGCCAGCAGCCAGTGGGACAGGGGGCAAGTTGGCACTGAAGCTTTCTTT.

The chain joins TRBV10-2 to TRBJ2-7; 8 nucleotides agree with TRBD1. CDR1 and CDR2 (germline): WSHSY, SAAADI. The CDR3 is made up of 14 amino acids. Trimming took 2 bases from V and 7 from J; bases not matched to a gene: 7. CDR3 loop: CASSEPDRAREQYF. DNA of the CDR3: TGCGCCAGCAGTGAGCCGGACAGGGCAAGGGAGCAGTACTTC.

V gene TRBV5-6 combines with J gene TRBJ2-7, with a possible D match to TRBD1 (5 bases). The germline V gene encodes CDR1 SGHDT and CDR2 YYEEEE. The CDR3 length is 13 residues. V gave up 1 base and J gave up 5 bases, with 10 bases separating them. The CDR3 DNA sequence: TGTGCCAGCAGCTTGCGCAGGGCGGACGAGCAGTACTTC. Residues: CASSLRRADEQYF.

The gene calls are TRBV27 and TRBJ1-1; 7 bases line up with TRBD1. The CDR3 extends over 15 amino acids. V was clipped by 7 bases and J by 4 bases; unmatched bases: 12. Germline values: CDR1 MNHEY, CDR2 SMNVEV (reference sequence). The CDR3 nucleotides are TGTGCCAGCACTTCAAACCGGAACAGGGGCACTGAAGCTTTCTTT. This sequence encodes CASTSNRNRGTEAFF.

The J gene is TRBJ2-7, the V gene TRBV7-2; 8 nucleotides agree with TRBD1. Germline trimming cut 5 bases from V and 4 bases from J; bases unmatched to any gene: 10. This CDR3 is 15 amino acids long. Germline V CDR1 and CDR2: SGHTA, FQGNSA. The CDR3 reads CASSQLDRASYEQYF. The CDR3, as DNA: TGTGCCAGCAGCCAATTGGACAGGGCCAGTTACGAGCAGTACTTC.

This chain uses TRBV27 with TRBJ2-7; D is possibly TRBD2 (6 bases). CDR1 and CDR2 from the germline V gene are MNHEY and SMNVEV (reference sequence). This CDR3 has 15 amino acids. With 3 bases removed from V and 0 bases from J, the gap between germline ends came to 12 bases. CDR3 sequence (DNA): TGTGCCAGCAGTTTGCTGGGGGGAAACTCCTACGAGCAGTACTTC. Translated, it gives CASSLLGGNSYEQYF.